The 8 T cell receptor beta chains below all came from one sample that was sequenced in a study of T cells in Graves' hyperthyroidism and ophthalmopathy. Using RNA transcripts as the source, TCR beta CDR3 regions were amplified. First-round RT-PCR targeting the TCR CDR3 was performed with the HTBI primer set. TCRdb reprocessed the multiplex PCR reads with MiXCR, giving one entry per CDR3 protein. The repertoire holds approximately 270,000 distinct CDR3 sequences, with more than 14% as singletons. Specimen: blood. All receptors derive from a woman aged 40 to 55 with Graves' hyperthyroidism that later progressed to Graves' ophthalmopathy.

This clonotype was seen repeatedly, ten times or more. The gene calls are TRBV18 and TRBJ1-6, with D possibly matching TRBD1 (5 bases). There are 15 residues in the CDR3. V dropped 2 bases and J dropped 8 bases, with 13 bases sitting between them. CDR1 and CDR2 (germline): KGHSH, LQKENI. As DNA, the CDR3 is TGTGCCAGCTCACCATCCAGGGCGGAGGATTCACCCCTCCACTTT. It specifies CASSPSRAEDSPLHF.

Ten or more counts support this clonotype. The genes are TRBV7-9 and TRBJ1-2; the match to TRBD1 covers 7 bases. V lost 5 bases, J lost 1 base, and 7 bases stayed unmatched. Germline CDR1 is SEHNR and CDR2 is FQNEAQ (reference sequence). The CDR3 covers 15 residues. As DNA, the CDR3 is TGTGCCAGCAGCGAGAGGACAGGCCGTAACTATGGCTACACCTTC. This gives the protein CASSERTGRNYGYTF.

This clonotype was found many times. V is TRBV5-1 and J is TRBJ1-2; D ambiguous. V lost 7 bases to trimming and J lost 8 bases, with 12 bases between them. Per the germline V gene, CDR1 is SGHRS and CDR2 is YFSETQ. The CDR3 is 11 amino acids. CDR3 sequence reads: CASFDGLGYTF. CDR3 nucleotides: TGCGCCAGCTTTGACGGGTTGGGCTACACCTTC.

The sample holds many counts of this clonotype. The chain employs TRBV4-1 and TRBJ1-3; 9 bases match TRBD1. This CDR3 has 18 amino acids. V lost 0 bases to trimming and J lost 2 bases; unmatched junction nucleotides: 8. CDR1 and CDR2 from the germline V gene are MGHRA and YSYEKL. CDR3 DNA: TGCGCCAGCAGCCAAGAAGTAAAACAGGGGGCGACTGGAAACACCATATATTTT. Protein product: CASSQEVKQGATGNTIYF.

This clonotype came up many times. V and J are TRBV12-3 or TRBV12-4 and TRBJ2-1, with TRBD2 matching 11 bases. V was pared by 4 bases and J by 6 bases, with 2 bases of the junction left unmatched. This CDR3 has 14 residues. CDR3 in amino acids: CASSSGLAGNEQFF. CDR3 DNA sequence: TGTGCCAGCAGTTCAGGACTAGCGGGCAATGAGCAGTTCTTC.

This clonotype appeared many times. The chain joins TRBV7-2 to TRBJ2-5; D unresolved. This CDR3 spans 15 amino acids. Germline V gene sequence: CDR1 SGHTA, CDR2 FQGNSA. The V end was cut by 1 base, the J end by 4 bases, with 13 bases between. The CDR3 DNA reads TGTGCCAGCAGCTTAGTCGCCTCTCCAAGAGAGACCCAGTACTTC. This translates into CASSLVASPRETQYF.

This clonotype was observed a few times. The J gene is TRBJ2-1, the V gene TRBV30; D unresolved. Trimming shortened V by 3 bases and J by 5 bases, and 20 bases separated the two germline ends. CDR3 length: 16 amino acids. The germline CDR1 and CDR2 sequences are GTSNPN and SVGIG (reference sequence). The CDR3, as DNA: TGTGCCTGGAGCGCCGTTAAACGGTGGCGGAACAATGAGCAGTTCTTC. Its protein product is CAWSAVKRWRNNEQFF.

This clonotype was counted many times. The chain combines TRBV2 with TRBJ1-6, with 7 nucleotides matching TRBD1. The germline CDR1 and CDR2 sequences are SNHLY and FYNNEI. V trimming: 6 bases; J trimming: 5 bases; junction bases outside the gene matches: 4. This CDR3 region has 14 residues. CDR3 DNA: TGTGCCAGCAGGACCGGGACAGATAATTCACCCCTCCACTTT. It translates to CASRTGTDNSPLHF.